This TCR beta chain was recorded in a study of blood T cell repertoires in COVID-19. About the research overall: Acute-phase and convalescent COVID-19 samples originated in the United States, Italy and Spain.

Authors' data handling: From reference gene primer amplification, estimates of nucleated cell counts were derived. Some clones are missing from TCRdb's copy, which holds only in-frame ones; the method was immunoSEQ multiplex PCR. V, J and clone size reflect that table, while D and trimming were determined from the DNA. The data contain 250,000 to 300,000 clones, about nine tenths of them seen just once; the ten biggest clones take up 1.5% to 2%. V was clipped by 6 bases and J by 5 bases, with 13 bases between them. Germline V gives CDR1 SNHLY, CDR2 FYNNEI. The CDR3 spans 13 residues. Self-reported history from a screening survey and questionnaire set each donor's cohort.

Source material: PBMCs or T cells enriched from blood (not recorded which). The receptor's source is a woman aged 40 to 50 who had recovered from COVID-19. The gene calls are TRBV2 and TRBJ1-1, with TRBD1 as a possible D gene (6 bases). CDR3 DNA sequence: TGTGCCAGCAGAGACGCAGGGGTAACTGAAGCTTTCTTT. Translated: CASRDAGVTEAFF.